The text below deals with one T cell receptor (beta chain). Its antigen is not known. This record comes from a study of CD8+CD57+ T cells in acquired aplastic anemia. Across the study: CD4+ and CD8+ cells, once sorted, gave DNA averaging roughly 3 ug.

Study-level findings and limits: Patients and controls shared fewer than 30 CD8+ CDR3 sequences. With respect to CD8+ Simpson's diversity, patients and controls did not differ significantly.

Genomic DNA provided the template from which TCR beta VDJ and CDR3 profiles were obtained. MiXCR, run by TCRdb on the reads, gives a single entry per CDR3 protein. The sample holds 300,000 or so distinct CDR3 sequences, approximately 55% seen once. After removal of 5 bases from V and 14 bases from J, the junction contained 20 bases not matched to a gene. CDR1 is SEHNR and CDR2 is FQNEAQ in the germline V gene (reference sequence). The CDR3 has 17 residues. The material sequenced was sorted CD4+, CD8+, or CD8+CD57+ T cells (not recorded which) from PBMCs. This receptor was taken from a human donor with severe aplastic anemia or a healthy control (not recorded which). The gene calls are TRBV7-9 and TRBJ2-3; 12 nucleotides match TRBD2. CDR3 residues: CASSRGLAGYGTDMGYF. The CDR3 nucleotides are TGTGCCAGCAGCAGGGGACTAGCGGGTTACGGCACAGATATGGGGTATTTT.